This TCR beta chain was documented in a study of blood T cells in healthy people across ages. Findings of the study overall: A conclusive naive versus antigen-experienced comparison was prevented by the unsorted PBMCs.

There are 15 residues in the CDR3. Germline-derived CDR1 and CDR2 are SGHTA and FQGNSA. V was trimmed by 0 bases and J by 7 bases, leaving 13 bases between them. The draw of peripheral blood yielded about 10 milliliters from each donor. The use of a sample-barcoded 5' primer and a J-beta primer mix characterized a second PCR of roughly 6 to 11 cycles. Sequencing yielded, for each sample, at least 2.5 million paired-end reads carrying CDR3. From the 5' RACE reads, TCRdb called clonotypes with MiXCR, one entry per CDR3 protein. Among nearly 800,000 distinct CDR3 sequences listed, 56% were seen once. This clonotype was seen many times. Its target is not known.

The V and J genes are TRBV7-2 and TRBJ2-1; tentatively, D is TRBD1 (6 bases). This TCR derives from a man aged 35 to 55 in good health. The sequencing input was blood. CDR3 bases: TGTGCCAGCAGCTTAGCCTTGGACAGTTATAATGAGCAGTTCTTC. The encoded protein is CASSLALDSYNEQFF.